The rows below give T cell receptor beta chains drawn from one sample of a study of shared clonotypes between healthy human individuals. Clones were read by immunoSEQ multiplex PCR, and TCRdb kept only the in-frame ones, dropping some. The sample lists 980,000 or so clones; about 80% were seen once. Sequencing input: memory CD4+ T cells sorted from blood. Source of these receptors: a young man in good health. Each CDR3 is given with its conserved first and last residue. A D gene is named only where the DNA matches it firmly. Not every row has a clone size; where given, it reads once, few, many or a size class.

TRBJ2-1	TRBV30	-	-	TGTGCCTGGAGTAGCAGGGTGAATGAGCAGTTCTTC	CAWSSRVNEQFF
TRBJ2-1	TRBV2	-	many	TGTGCCAGCAGTGACAGGGTGGGGGAGCAGTTCTTC	CASSDRVGEQFF
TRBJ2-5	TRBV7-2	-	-	TGTGCCAGCAGCTTACGGCGTTCGGAGACCCAGTACTTC	CASSLRRSETQYF
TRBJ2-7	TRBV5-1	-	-	TGCGCCAGCAGCCTCGACAGACACGAGCAGTACTTC	CASSLDRHEQYF
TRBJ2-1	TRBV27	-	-	TGTGCCAGCACCCGACTAGACAGACCCTACAATGAGCAGTTCTTC	CASTRLDRPYNEQFF
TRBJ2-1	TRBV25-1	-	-	TGTGCCAGCAGTGAAATGGGGGTAGTCTACAATGAGCAGTTCTTC	CASSEMGVVYNEQFF
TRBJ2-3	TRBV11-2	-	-	TGTGCCAGCAGCTTTGCGGGCAGGGCCACAGATACGCAGTATTTT	CASSFAGRATDTQYF
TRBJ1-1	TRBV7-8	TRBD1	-	TGTGCCAGCAGTCCCCAGGGGGCGATGGGTAGCACTGAAGCTTTCTTT	CASSPQGAMGSTEAFF
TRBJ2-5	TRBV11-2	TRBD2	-	TGTGCCAGCAGCTTCGGACGGGGGGGAGAGACCCAGTACTTC	CASSFGRGGETQYF
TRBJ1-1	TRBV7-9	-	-	TGTGCCAGCAGCTTAGCCCGAGGGGCGTCCACTGAAGCTTTCTTT	CASSLARGASTEAFF
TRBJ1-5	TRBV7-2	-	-	TGTGCCAGCAGCTCAGGGTCCCATCAGCCCCAGCATTTT	CASSSGSHQPQHF
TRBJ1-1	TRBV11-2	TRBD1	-	TGTGCCAGCAGCATCGGGACAGGGATCACTGAAGCTTTCTTT	CASSIGTGITEAFF
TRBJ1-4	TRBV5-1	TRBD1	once	TGCGCCAGCAGCTTTGAGGGGGCGCGGGAAAAACTGTTTTTT	CASSFEGAREKLFF
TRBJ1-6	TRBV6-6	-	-	TGTGCCAGTGGCCCGGACGGAGCAAATTCACCCCTCCACTTT	CASGPDGANSPLHF